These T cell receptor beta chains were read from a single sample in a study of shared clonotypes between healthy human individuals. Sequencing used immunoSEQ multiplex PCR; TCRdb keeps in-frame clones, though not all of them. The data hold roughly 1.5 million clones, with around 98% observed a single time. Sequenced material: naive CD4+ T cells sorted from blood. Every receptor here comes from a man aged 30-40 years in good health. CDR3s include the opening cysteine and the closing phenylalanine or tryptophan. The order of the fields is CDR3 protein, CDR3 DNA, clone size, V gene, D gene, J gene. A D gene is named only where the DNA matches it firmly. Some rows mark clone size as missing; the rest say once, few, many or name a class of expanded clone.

CASSDGVGLAGYNEQFF | TGCGCCAGCAGTGATGGGGTTGGACTAGCGGGATACAATGAGCAGTTCTTC | . | TRBV10-1 | TRBD2 | TRBJ2-1
CASSSGPSRDGYTF | TGTGCCAGCAGCTCAGGTCCTTCTAGGGATGGCTACACCTTC | . | TRBV5-6 | . | TRBJ1-2
CASSSYPLDTMKEQFF | TGTGCCAGCAGCTCCTACCCCCTAGATACAATGAAGGAGCAGTTCTTC | . | TRBV5-4 | . | TRBJ2-1
CASSQGETRNNEQFF | TGTGCCAGCAGCCAAGGAGAGACTCGAAACAATGAGCAGTTCTTC | . | TRBV14 | . | TRBJ2-1
CASSAGLAGYEQFF | TGTGCCAGCAGCGCAGGACTAGCGGGGTATGAGCAGTTCTTC | . | TRBV9 | TRBD2 | TRBJ2-1
CASSLGQNHGELFF | TGCGCCAGCAGCTTGGGGCAGAACCACGGGGAGCTGTTTTTT | . | TRBV5-1 | . | TRBJ2-2
CASSRQPPGLARETQYF | TGTGCCAGCTCACGACAACCCCCGGGACTAGCACGAGAGACCCAGTACTTC | once | TRBV18 | TRBD2 | TRBJ2-5
CASTPGRYTEAFF | TGTGCCAGCACCCCGGGGCGATACACTGAAGCTTTCTTT | . | TRBV5-6 | . | TRBJ1-1
CAWSGTQNTEAFF | TGTGCCTGGAGTGGGACACAGAACACTGAAGCTTTCTTT | . | TRBV30 | . | TRBJ1-1
CASSQEGIRDYEQYF | TGCGCCAGCAGCCAAGAGGGGATTCGAGACTACGAGCAGTACTTC | . | TRBV4-3 | . | TRBJ2-7
CASRPAAGYEQFF | TGTGCCAGCAGACCCGCGGCGGGGTATGAGCAGTTCTTC | . | TRBV7-2 | . | TRBJ2-1